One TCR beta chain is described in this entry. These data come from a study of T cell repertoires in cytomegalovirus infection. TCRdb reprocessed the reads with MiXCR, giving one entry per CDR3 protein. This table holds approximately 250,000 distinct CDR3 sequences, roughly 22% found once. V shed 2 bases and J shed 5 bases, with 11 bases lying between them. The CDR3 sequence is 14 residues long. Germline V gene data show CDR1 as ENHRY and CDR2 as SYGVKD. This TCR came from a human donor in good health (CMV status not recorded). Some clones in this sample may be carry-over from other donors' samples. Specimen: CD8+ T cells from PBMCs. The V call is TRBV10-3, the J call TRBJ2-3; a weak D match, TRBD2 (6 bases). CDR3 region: CAISEPGLGDTQYF. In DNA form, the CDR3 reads TGTGCCATCAGTGAGCCGGGACTGGGAGATACGCAGTATTTT.